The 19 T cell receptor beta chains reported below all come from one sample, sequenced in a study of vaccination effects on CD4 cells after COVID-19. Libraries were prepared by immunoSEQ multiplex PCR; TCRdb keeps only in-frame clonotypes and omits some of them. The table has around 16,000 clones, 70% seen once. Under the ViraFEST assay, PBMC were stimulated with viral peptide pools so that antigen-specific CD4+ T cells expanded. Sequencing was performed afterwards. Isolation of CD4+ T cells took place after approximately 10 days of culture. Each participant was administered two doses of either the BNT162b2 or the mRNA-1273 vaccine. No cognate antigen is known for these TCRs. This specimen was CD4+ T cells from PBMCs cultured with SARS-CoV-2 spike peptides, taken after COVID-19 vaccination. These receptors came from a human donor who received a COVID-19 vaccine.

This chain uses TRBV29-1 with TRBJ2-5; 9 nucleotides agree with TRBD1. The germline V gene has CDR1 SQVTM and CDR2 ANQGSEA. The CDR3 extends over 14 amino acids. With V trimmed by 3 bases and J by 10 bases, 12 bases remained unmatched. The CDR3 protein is CSVDVPGQGSGQYF. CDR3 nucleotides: TGCAGCGTTGACGTCCCGGGACAGGGTAGTGGCCAGTACTTC. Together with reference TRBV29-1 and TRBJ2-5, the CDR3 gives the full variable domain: SAVISQKPSRDICQRGTSLTIQCQVDSQVTMMFWYRQQPGQSLTLIATANQGSEATYESGFVIDKFPISRPNLTFSTLTVSNMSPEDSSIYLCSVDVPGQGSGQYFGPGTRLLVL.

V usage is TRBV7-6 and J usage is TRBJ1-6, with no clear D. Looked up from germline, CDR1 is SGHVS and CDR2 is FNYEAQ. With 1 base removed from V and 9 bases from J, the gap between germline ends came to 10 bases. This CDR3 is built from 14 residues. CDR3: CASSLEVAGSPLHF. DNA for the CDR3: TGTGCCAGCAGCTTAGAGGTAGCAGGTTCACCCCTCCACTTT.

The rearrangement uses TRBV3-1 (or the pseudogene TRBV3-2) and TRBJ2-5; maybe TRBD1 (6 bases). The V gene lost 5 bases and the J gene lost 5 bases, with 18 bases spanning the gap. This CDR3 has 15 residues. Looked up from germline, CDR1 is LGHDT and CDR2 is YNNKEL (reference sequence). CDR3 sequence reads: CASSYVEQGPETQYF. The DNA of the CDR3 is TGTGCCAGCAGCTACGTTGAACAGGGTCCGGAGACCCAGTACTTC.

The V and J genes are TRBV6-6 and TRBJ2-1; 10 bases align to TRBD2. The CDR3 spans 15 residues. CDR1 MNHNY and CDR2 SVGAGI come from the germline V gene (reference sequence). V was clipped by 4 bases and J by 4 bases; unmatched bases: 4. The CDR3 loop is CASSFRLAGYNEQFF. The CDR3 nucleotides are TGTGCCAGCAGTTTCCGACTAGCGGGTTACAATGAGCAGTTCTTC.

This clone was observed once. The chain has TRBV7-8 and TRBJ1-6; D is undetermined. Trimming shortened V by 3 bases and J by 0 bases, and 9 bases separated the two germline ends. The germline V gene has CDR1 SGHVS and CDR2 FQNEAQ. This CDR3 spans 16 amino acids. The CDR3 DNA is TGTGCCAGCAGCTTGGGGAGTAGCTCCTATAATTCACCCCTCCACTTT. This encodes CASSLGSSSYNSPLHF. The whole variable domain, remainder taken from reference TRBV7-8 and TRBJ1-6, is GAGVSQSPRYKVAKRGQDVALRCDPISGHVSLFWYQQALGQGPEFLTYFQNEAQLDKSGLPSDRFFAERPEGSVSTLKIQRTQQEDSAVYLCASSLGSSSYNSPLHFGNGTRLTVT.

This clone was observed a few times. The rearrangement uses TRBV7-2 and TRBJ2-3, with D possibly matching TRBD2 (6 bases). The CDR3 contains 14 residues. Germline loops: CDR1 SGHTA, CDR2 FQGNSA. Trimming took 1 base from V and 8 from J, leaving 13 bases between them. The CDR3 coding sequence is TGTGCCAGCAGCTTAGGGCTAGCGTTGGCTACGCAGTATTTT. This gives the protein CASSLGLALATQYF.

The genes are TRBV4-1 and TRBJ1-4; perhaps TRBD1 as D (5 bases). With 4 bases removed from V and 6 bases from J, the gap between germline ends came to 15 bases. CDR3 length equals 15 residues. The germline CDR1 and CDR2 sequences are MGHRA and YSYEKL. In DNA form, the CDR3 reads TGCGCCAGCAGCCGCGAGAGGGACGGATATGAAAAACTGTTTTTT. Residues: CASSRERDGYEKLFF.

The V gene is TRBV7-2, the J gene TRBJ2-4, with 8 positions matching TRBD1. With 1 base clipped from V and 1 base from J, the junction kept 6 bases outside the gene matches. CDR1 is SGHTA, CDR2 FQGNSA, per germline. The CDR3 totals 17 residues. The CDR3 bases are TGTGCCAGCAGCTTAGGGGGGCAGGGGGCGGCCAAAAACATTCAGTACTTC. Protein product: CASSLGGQGAAKNIQYF.

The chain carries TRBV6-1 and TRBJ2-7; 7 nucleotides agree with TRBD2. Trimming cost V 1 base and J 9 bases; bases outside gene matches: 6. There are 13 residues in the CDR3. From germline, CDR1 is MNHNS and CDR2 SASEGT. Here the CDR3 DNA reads TGTGCCAGCAGTGAAGGGGGAGGGTATGGGCAGTACTTC. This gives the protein CASSEGGGYGQYF.

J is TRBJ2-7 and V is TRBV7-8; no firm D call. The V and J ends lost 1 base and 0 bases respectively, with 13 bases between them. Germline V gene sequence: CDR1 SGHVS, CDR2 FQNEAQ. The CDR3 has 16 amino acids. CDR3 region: CASSLVPLGSSYEQYF. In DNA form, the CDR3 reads TGTGCCAGCAGCTTAGTACCCCTGGGCAGCTCCTACGAGCAGTACTTC. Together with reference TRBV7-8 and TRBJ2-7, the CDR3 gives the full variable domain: GAGVSQSPRYKVAKRGQDVALRCDPISGHVSLFWYQQALGQGPEFLTYFQNEAQLDKSGLPSDRFFAERPEGSVSTLKIQRTQQEDSAVYLCASSLVPLGSSYEQYFGPGTRLTVT.

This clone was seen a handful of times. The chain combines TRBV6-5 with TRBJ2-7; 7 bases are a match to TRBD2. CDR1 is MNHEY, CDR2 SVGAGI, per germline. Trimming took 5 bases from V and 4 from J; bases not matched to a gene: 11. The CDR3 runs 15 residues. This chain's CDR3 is CASSHAGTNFYEQYF. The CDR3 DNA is TGTGCCAGCAGTCACGCCGGGACTAACTTTTACGAGCAGTACTTC.

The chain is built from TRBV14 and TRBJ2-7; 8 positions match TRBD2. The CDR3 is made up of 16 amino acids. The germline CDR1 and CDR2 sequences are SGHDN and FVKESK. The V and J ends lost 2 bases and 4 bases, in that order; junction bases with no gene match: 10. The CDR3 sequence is CASSQSPSGRSYEQYF. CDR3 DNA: TGTGCCAGCAGCCAATCGCCCAGCGGGAGAAGTTACGAGCAGTACTTC.

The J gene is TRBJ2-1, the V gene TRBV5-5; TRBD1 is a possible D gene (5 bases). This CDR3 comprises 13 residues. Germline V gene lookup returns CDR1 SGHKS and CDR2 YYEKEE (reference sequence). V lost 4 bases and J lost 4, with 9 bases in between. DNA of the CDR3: TGTGCCAGCAGCCGAAGACAGTACAATGAGCAGTTCTTC. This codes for CASSRRQYNEQFF. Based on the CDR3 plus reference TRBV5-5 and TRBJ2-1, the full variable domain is DAGVTQSPTHLIKTRGQQVTLRCSPISGHKSVSWYQQVLGQGPQFIFQYYEKEERGRGNFPDRFSARQFPNYSSELNVNALLLGDSALYLCASSRRQYNEQFFGPGTRLTVL.

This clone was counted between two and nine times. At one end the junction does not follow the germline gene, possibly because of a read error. Here the CDR3 DNA reads TGTGCTAGCAGCTTACTTCGGGACACTGAAGCTTTCTTT. It codes for CASSLLRDTEAFF. The V gene is TRBV7-7, the J gene TRBJ1-1; D uncertain. This CDR3 region has 13 residues. Looked up from germline, CDR1 is SSHAT and CDR2 is FNYEAQ (reference sequence).

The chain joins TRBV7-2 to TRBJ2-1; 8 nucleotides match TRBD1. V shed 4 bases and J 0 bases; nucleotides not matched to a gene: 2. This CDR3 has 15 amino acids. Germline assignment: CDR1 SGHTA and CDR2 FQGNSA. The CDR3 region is CASSSDRASYNEQFF. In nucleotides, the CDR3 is TGTGCCAGCAGCTCGGACAGGGCCTCCTACAATGAGCAGTTCTTC.

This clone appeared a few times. CDR3 DNA sequence: TGTGCCAGCAGCCTAGGACAGGGGGCAGATGGCTACACCTTC. This sequence encodes CASSLGQGADGYTF. This rearrangement joins TRBV3-1 (or the pseudogene TRBV3-2) to TRBJ1-2; 11 nucleotides line up with TRBD1. The germline gives CDR1 LGHDT, CDR2 YNNKEL (reference sequence). The CDR3 is made up of 14 amino acids. The V and J ends lost 4 bases and 6 bases, in that order; junction bases with no gene match: 4.

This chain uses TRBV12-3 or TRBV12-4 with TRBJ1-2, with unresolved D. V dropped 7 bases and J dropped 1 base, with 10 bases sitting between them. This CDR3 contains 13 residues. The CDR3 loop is CASTQGINYGYTF. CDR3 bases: TGTGCCAGCACCCAAGGGATTAACTATGGCTACACCTTC.

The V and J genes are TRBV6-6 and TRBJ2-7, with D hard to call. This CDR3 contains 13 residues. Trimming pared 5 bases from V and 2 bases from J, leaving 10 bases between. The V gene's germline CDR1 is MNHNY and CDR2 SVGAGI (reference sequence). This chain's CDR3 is CASSPPGTYEQYF. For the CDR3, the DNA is TGTGCCAGCAGTCCACCTGGGACCTACGAGCAGTACTTC.

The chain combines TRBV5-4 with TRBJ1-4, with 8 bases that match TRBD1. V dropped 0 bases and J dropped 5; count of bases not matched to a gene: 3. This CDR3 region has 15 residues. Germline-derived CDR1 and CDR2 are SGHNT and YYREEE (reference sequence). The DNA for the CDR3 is TGTGCCAGCAGCTTGGCCAGGGGGCAGAATGAAAAACTGTTTTTT. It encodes CASSLARGQNEKLFF.